The 18 T cell receptor beta chains listed next were all sequenced from one sample in a study of T-cell memory formation after mild COVID-19. TCRdb re-called the 5' RACE reads through MiXCR, storing one row per CDR3 protein. The sample contains some 150,000 distinct CDR3 sequences, 15% to 20% of which appear only once. The specimen was PBMCs or a T cell subset sorted from them (not recorded which). Receptors were obtained from an adult woman who had mild COVID-19 (a few samples of this study predate the infection). Cell type and time point are not known.

This clonotype was detected only a few times. This chain uses TRBV20-1 with TRBJ2-1; D not certain. CDR1 and CDR2 (germline): DFQATT, SNEGSKA (reference sequence). The V end lost 3 bases, the J end lost 9 bases, and 6 bases lay between the germline ends. The CDR3 runs to 10 residues. The DNA of the CDR3 is TGCAGTGCTAGTTCATCTGAGCAGTTCTTC. It yields the protein CSASSSEQFF.

CDR3 nucleotide sequence: TGTGCCAGCAGCCAAGGACAGGGTTGGGACACTGAAGCTTTCTTT. Translation: CASSQGQGWDTEAFF. V and J are TRBV12-3 or TRBV12-4 and TRBJ1-1, with 8 bases fitting TRBD1. This CDR3 is built from 15 residues. The J segment lost 3 bases and the V segment lost 6 bases, leaving 9 bases of the junction unmatched.

CDR3: CASSQDPSYNSPLHF. In DNA form, the CDR3 reads TGCGCCAGCAGCCAAGATCCCTCCTATAATTCACCCCTCCACTTT. This chain links TRBV4-1 with TRBJ1-6; D gene unclear. The CDR3 sequence is 15 residues long. V was clipped by 0 bases and J by 0 bases, with 3 bases between them. CDR1 is MGHRA and CDR2 is YSYEKL in the germline V gene.

The gene calls are TRBV3-1 and TRBJ2-3; D gene ambiguous. The CDR3 spans 16 residues. Germline values: CDR1 LGHDT, CDR2 YNNKEL (reference sequence). V was shortened by 0 bases and J by 0 bases, with 10 bases between the two germline ends. The CDR3: CASSQDMAVSTDTQYF. CDR3 nucleotides: TGTGCCAGCAGCCAAGATATGGCAGTTAGCACAGATACGCAGTATTTT.

V and J are TRBV12-3 or TRBV12-4 and TRBJ2-6; no clear D. Trimming pared 7 bases from V and 3 bases from J, leaving 7 bases between. The CDR3 length is 13 residues. The CDR3 nucleotides read TGTGCCAGCACACATCGTGGGGCCAACGTCCTGACTTTC. Residues: CASTHRGANVLTF.

This clonotype turned up a few times. This chain connects TRBV27 to TRBJ2-7; 7 positions match TRBD1. The CDR3 runs to 16 residues. The germline gives CDR1 MNHEY, CDR2 SMNVEV (reference sequence). Trimming removed 6 bases from V and 0 bases from J; junction bases left unmatched: 11. CDR3 protein: CASSSNRQGGSYEQYF. The CDR3 DNA is TGTGCCAGCAGCTCAAACAGACAGGGCGGCTCCTACGAGCAGTACTTC.

V and J are TRBV27 and TRBJ2-7; 9 nucleotides agree with TRBD1. Trimming took 3 bases from V and 2 from J; bases not matched to a gene: 17. The CDR3 spans 19 residues. CDR1 is MNHEY and CDR2 is SMNVEV in the germline V gene (reference sequence). The CDR3 DNA sequence: TGTGCCAGCAGTTTCGAGTCGCGGGGACAGGGCACAAGCCCCTACGAGCAGTACTTC. Its translation is CASSFESRGQGTSPYEQYF.

This clonotype was seen only a few times. The genes are TRBV4-3 and TRBJ2-2, with TRBD2 identical over 9 bases. The CDR3 has 16 residues. Germline-derived CDR1 and CDR2 are LGHNA and YSLEER. The V gene end was trimmed by 1 base and the J gene end by 2 bases; junction bases not matched to a gene: 2. The CDR3 sequence: CASSQAAGGNTGELFF. The CDR3 bases are TGCGCCAGCAGCCAAGCAGCGGGAGGCAACACCGGGGAGCTGTTTTTT.

The V and J genes are TRBV18 and TRBJ1-1, with 7 bases identical to TRBD1. The CDR3 is 12 amino acids. V lost 3 bases, J lost 11 bases, and 6 bases stayed unmatched. CDR1 and CDR2 from the germline V gene are KGHSH and LQKENI. The CDR3 nucleotides read TGTGCCAGCTCACCGATCCAGGGGGAGGCTTTCTTT. Amino acid sequence: CASSPIQGEAFF.

This chain joins TRBV12-3 or TRBV12-4 and TRBJ2-7; D is unresolved. Trimming removed 5 bases at V and 12 bases at J, with 14 bases between. This CDR3 has 11 amino acids. This CDR3 is CASSQGTVGYF. The CDR3 nucleotides read TGTGCCAGCAGTCAAGGTACCGTAGGGTACTTC.

The table lists this clonotype with a few counts. This chain links TRBV15 with TRBJ2-1, with D tentatively TRBD2 (5 bases). The CDR3 spans 16 residues. The germline CDR1 and CDR2 sequences are LNHNV and YYDKDF (reference sequence). The V and J ends lost 0 bases and 2 bases respectively, with 11 bases between them. The CDR3 DNA is TGTGCCACCAGCAGAGATGGGTCGGGGACCTACAATGAGCAGTTCTTC. Residues: CATSRDGSGTYNEQFF. The full variable domain, completed using reference TRBV15 and TRBJ2-1, is DAMVIQNPRYQVTQFGKPVTLSCSQTLNHNVMYWYQQKSSQAPKLLFHYYDKDFNNEADTPDNFQSRRPNTSFCFLDIRSPGLGDTAMYLCATSRDGSGTYNEQFFGPGTRLTVL.

The V call is TRBV5-8, the J call TRBJ2-6, with a weak D call TRBD1 (6 bases). V shed 4 bases and J shed 0 bases, with 11 bases lying between them. This CDR3 has 16 amino acids. Germline assignment: CDR1 SGHTS and CDR2 YDEGEE. As DNA, the CDR3 is TGTGCCAGCAGCCCAGGACAGTTCTCTGGGGCCAACGTCCTGACTTTC. Protein sequence: CASSPGQFSGANVLTF.

The V call is TRBV27, the J call TRBJ2-5, with 7 bases aligning to TRBD1. The junction had 3 bases not matched to a gene; V was cut back by 2 bases and J by 3 bases. The CDR3 extends over 14 amino acids. CDR1 MNHEY and CDR2 SMNVEV come from the germline V gene (reference sequence). CDR3 region: CASSLNRGKETQYF. The CDR3 DNA follows: TGTGCCAGCAGTTTAAACAGGGGAAAAGAGACCCAGTACTTC.

The chain couples TRBV24-1 to TRBJ2-5; 7 bases agree with TRBD2. V shed 5 bases, J shed 5 bases, and the junction held 13 bases outside the gene matches. The CDR3 is 16 residues long. CDR1 is KGHDR and CDR2 is SFDVKD in the germline V gene. The CDR3 bases are TGTGCCACCAGTGCGTCTGCGGCGGGAGAGTTGGAGACCCAGTACTTC. It yields the protein CATSASAAGELETQYF.

This clonotype was counted between two and nine times. The V gene is TRBV7-9, the J gene TRBJ2-3; no reliable D call. CDR3 size: 13 residues. V was clipped by 1 base and J by 4 bases, with 6 bases between them. CDR1 is SEHNR and CDR2 is FQNEAQ in the germline V gene (reference sequence). The CDR3, as DNA: TGTGCCAGCAGCTTAGGGTCCGCAGATACGCAGTATTTT. Protein: CASSLGSADTQYF.

This clonotype has at least ten counts. The V and J genes are TRBV5-1 and TRBJ2-5; D remains unclear. Trimming pared 1 base from V and 5 bases from J, leaving 9 bases between. There are 13 residues in the CDR3. Germline CDR1 and CDR2: SGHRS and YFSETQ. The CDR3 DNA follows: TGCGCCAGCAGCTTGCCCCAGATGGAGACCCAGTACTTC. It codes for CASSLPQMETQYF. Full variable domain (remainder filled in from reference TRBV5-1 and TRBJ2-5): KAGVTQTPRYLIKTRGQQVTLSCSPISGHRSVSWYQQTPGQGLQFLFEYFSETQRNKGNFPGRFSGRQFSNSRSEMNVSTLELGDSALYLCASSLPQMETQYFGPGTRLLVL.

The chain has TRBV5-1 and TRBJ2-5; perhaps TRBD2 as D (6 bases). This CDR3 contains 13 residues. Germline CDR1 reads SGHRS; CDR2 reads YFSETQ. Trimming removed 7 bases from V and 4 bases from J, with 14 bases in between. CDR3: CASSTGVRETQYF. As DNA, the CDR3 is TGCGCCAGCTCGACGGGAGTGAGAGAGACCCAGTACTTC.

The CDR3 nucleotides read TGTGCCAGCTCCCCGCCTAGCGGGGGGGCCTTGGGTAGTGAGCAGTTCTTC. It translates to CASSPPSGGALGSEQFF. The chain has TRBV5-4 and TRBJ2-1, with TRBD2 matching over 12 bases. This CDR3 has 17 amino acids. Germline values: CDR1 SGHNT, CDR2 YYREEE (reference sequence). Losses at the gene ends were 7 bases for V and 9 bases for J; bases not matched to a gene: 17.